Listed here is a single T cell receptor beta chain. The sample originates from a study of long-term antiretroviral therapy in people with HIV. The CDR3 has 14 amino acids. Between the trimmed V and J ends, which lost 6 bases and 1 base, there was a span of 16 bases. Germline CDR1 is SQVTM and CDR2 is ANQGSEA. Running of the v3.0 immunoSEQ assay took place at survey level. Only in-frame clones appear in the TCRdb table, and some are missing; sequencing was by immunoSEQ multiplex PCR. Of about 24,000 clones listed, 80% to 85% are singletons. This material consisted of unsorted PBMCs, taken 0.4 years after starting antiretroviral therapy. The rearrangement links TRBV29-1 to TRBJ2-7, with D perhaps matching TRBD1 (7 bases). The source is a man aged 50-60 years with HIV. The CDR3 here is CSVGGTAKSYEQYF. DNA of the CDR3: TGCAGCGTAGGGGGGACAGCGAAGTCCTACGAGCAGTACTTC.